This TCR beta chain originates from a study of T cell responses to AZD1222 COVID-19 vaccine. The study's findings and limits: Unmutated variant regions are reportedly targeted by nearly half of spike-specific TCRs.

Concerning this clone itself: The antigen is unknown.

The germline V gene has CDR1 GTSNPN and CDR2 SVGIG (reference sequence). The germline V and J ends were trimmed by 4 bases and 0 bases, with 11 bases remaining between them. CDR3 length equals 14 residues. Using immunoSEQ multiplex PCR, the repertoire was profiled, and TCRdb retains in-frame clones only, with some absent. The sample records some 180,000 clones, 80% to 95% being singletons. Sequencing used peripheral blood, obtained on day 0 of AZD1222 vaccination. The source is an adult in good health. The rearrangement joins TRBV30 to TRBJ2-3, with D possibly being TRBD2 (7 bases). The CDR3 DNA sequence: TGTGCCTGGATACGGGGGGCCAGCACAGATACGCAGTATTTT. It translates to CAWIRGASTDTQYF.